These T cell receptor beta chains were read from a single sample in a study of response to subunit inactivated influenza vaccine. In TCRdb, the RT-PCR reads were re-called with MiXCR into one record per CDR3 protein. The data show 530,000 or so distinct CDR3 sequences, less than 30% seen once. The starting material was CD4+ T cells sorted from PBMCs, obtained less than 6 days after vaccination. The receptors shown here come from a man aged 50-60 years who received an inactivated influenza vaccine. Both conserved end residues are part of each CDR3. A D gene is named only where the DNA matches it firmly. The size field is filled for only some rows; it gives once, few, many or a size class.

j_gene | abundance | v_gene | d_gene | CDR3nt | CDR3aa
TRBJ2-1 | once | TRBV11-2 | . | TGTGCCAGCAGTCCTCGGCTAGGTTGGCCGTACAATGAGCAGTTCTTC | CASSPRLGWPYNEQFF
TRBJ2-1 | many | TRBV29-1 | TRBD2 | TGCAGCGTCGACGGACTAGGTATGGCTGAGCAGTTCTTC | CSVDGLGMAEQFF
TRBJ2-1 | . | TRBV4-3 | TRBD1 | TGCGCCAGCAGCCGTATCGGGACAGGGGCCTACAATGAGCAGTTCTTC | CASSRIGTGAYNEQFF
TRBJ1-1 | . | TRBV20-1 | . | TGCAGTGCTAGAGATCTTACGCAGTGGAACACTGAAGCTTTCTTT | CSARDLTQWNTEAFF
TRBJ2-5 | . | TRBV7-2 | . | TGTGCCAGCAGCGTAGGGGGTGCCCGAGTGGCAGAGACCCAGTACTTC | CASSVGGARVAETQYF
TRBJ2-5 | few | TRBV10-3 | TRBD1 | TGTGCCACCAACGGACAGGGGCAAGAGACCCAGTACTTC | CATNGQGQETQYF
TRBJ2-6 | few | TRBV5-5 | TRBD1 | TGTGCCAGCAGTCTAACAGGGGAAGGGGCCAACGTCCTGACTTTC | CASSLTGEGANVLTF
TRBJ1-1 | . | TRBV4-1 | . | TGCGCCAGCAGCCAACGGGTTGGGGAAGCTTTCTTT | CASSQRVGEAFF
TRBJ2-1 | . | TRBV11-2 | . | TGTGCCAGCAGCTTAGATCGTAATTCGGTGCAGTTCTTC | CASSLDRNSVQFF
TRBJ1-2 | few | TRBV28 | . | TGTGCCAGCAGTTCCGGGACGTACTATGGCTACACCTTC | CASSSGTYYGYTF
TRBJ2-1 | few | TRBV10-3 | . | TGTGCCATCAGTGGGGGACTCCGAACTGACAATGAGCAGTTCTTC | CAISGGLRTDNEQFF
TRBJ2-7 | few | TRBV5-1 | TRBD2 | TGCGCCAGCAGCTATGGGACTAGCGGGGTGGGCGAGCAGTACTTC | CASSYGTSGVGEQYF
TRBJ2-1 | . | TRBV6-6 | . | TGTGCCAGCAGAACCCCCAGGCACAATGAGCAGTTCTTC | CASRTPRHNEQFF
TRBJ2-6 | . | TRBV7-2 | . | TGTGCCAGCAGCTTATATGGGTCCTCTGGGGCCAACGTCCTGACTTTC | CASSLYGSSGANVLTF
TRBJ2-1 | few | TRBV6-1 | TRBD2 | TGTGCCGCCGGGAGCGGGAGCTACAATGAGCAGTTCTTC | CAAGSGSYNEQFF
TRBJ1-5 | . | TRBV6-2/TRBV6-3 | TRBD1 | TGTGCCAGCAGTTCCCTTAGACAGGGTTATCAGCCCCAGCATTTT | CASSSLRQGYQPQHF
TRBJ1-2 | once | TRBV20-1 | TRBD1 | TGCAGTGCCCCGGGACAGCTGAGGGACTATGGCTACACCTTC | CSAPGQLRDYGYTF
TRBJ2-7 | . | TRBV7-2 | . | TGTGCCAGCAGCCCGGTTTACTACGAGCAGTACTTC | CASSPVYYEQYF
TRBJ2-1 | . | TRBV4-1 | . | TGCGCCAGCAGACGTGAAGTTAATGAGCAGTTCTTC | CASRREVNEQFF
TRBJ1-2 | few | TRBV10-3 | . | TGTGCCACCAACGACAAGCTAGCTAACTATGGCTACACCTTC | CATNDKLANYGYTF
TRBJ1-4 | many | TRBV4-1 | TRBD1 | TGCGCCAGCAGGTCCGGGACAGGGGCAAGATTAGCTAATGAAAAACTGTTTTTT | CASRSGTGARLANEKLFF
TRBJ2-1 | few | TRBV6-2/TRBV6-3 | . | TGTGCCAGCATTCCATCCAAACGCAATGAGCAGTTCTTC | CASIPSKRNEQFF
TRBJ2-1 | . | TRBV6-2/TRBV6-3 | TRBD1 | TGTGCCAGCAGTTACGGCCAGGGGGTTTACAATGAGCAGTTCTTC | CASSYGQGVYNEQFF
TRBJ2-1 | few | TRBV5-4 | TRBD2 | TGTGCCAGCAGCTCCGGGACTAGGGTTGATGAGCAGTTCTTC | CASSSGTRVDEQFF
TRBJ2-2 | few | TRBV6-5 | . | TGTGCCAGCAGTTACCTGGGGGCGGCGGGCACCGGGGAGCTGTTTTTT | CASSYLGAAGTGELFF
TRBJ2-1 | . | TRBV20-1 | TRBD2 | TGCAGTGCTAGTCTTTCGGGGGGGGCTCGCACAAATGAGCAGTTCTTC | CSASLSGGARTNEQFF
TRBJ2-5 | . | TRBV6-2/TRBV6-3 | TRBD2 | TGTGCCAGCAATCGGGAGGACCGGGAGACCCAGTACTTC | CASNREDRETQYF
TRBJ2-7 | . | TRBV11-2 | . | TGTGCCAGCAGCTCCCGGGACGGATACGAGCAGTACTTC | CASSSRDGYEQYF
TRBJ2-6 | few | TRBV10-3 | . | TGTGCCATCAGTGAACTAGCTGGGGCCAACGTCCTGACTTTC | CAISELAGANVLTF
TRBJ2-3 | few | TRBV29-1 | . | TGCAGCGTTGAAGTAGGCACAGATACGCAGTATTTT | CSVEVGTDTQYF
TRBJ2-3 | . | TRBV10-3 | . | TGTGCCGTCGACGGCACAGATACGCAGTATTTT | CAVDGTDTQYF
TRBJ2-7 | . | TRBV29-1 | . | TGCAGCGTTGTTCCGGGGGGCTCAAACTACGAGCAGTACTTC | CSVVPGGSNYEQYF
TRBJ1-5 | few | TRBV6-1 | . | TGTGCCAGCAGTGAAGCACGGGAATGGGGTGATCAGCCCCAGCATTTT | CASSEAREWGDQPQHF
TRBJ2-3 | few | TRBV6-6 | . | TGTGCCAGCAGTGCCACCCCAGATACGCAGTATTTT | CASSATPDTQYF
TRBJ2-2 | . | TRBV7-9 | . | TGTGCCAGCAGAAATGGCGGGGAGCTGTTTTTT | CASRNGGELFF
TRBJ1-4 | . | TRBV7-9 | . | TGTGCCAGCAGCCTAAACAGGGCAACTAATGAAAAACTGTTTTTT | CASSLNRATNEKLFF
TRBJ2-3 | . | TRBV12-3/TRBV12-4 | . | TGTGCCAGCAGTTTATTTCGGTCGGCAGATACGCAGTATTTT | CASSLFRSADTQYF
TRBJ2-7 | . | TRBV5-1 | . | TGCGCCAGCAGCTTGTTGCGGGGTCTCGAGTACGAGCAGTACTTC | CASSLLRGLEYEQYF
TRBJ2-1 | many | TRBV6-1 | . | TGTGCCAGCAGTGACCTTGGGGGGCAGTTCTACAATGAGCAGTTCTTC | CASSDLGGQFYNEQFF
TRBJ2-3 | . | TRBV28 | . | TGTGCCAGCACAAAGGTGGATACGCAGTATTTT | CASTKVDTQYF
TRBJ2-2 | . | TRBV10-3 | . | TGTGCCATCAGGGGGGAAAGGACAAACACCGGGGAGCTGTTTTTT | CAIRGERTNTGELFF
TRBJ2-5 | few | TRBV20-1 | TRBD1 | TGCAGTGCTTTAGACAGGGTGGAGACCCAGTACTTC | CSALDRVETQYF
TRBJ1-4 | . | TRBV6-2/TRBV6-3 | TRBD1 | TGTGCCAGCCAAGACAGGGCTCTGCCCGAAAAACTGTTTTTT | CASQDRALPEKLFF
TRBJ2-1 | few | TRBV2 | TRBD2 | TGTGCCAGCAGCCCCTTAAGTGGGGGGGATCTTTACAATGAGCAGTTCTTC | CASSPLSGGDLYNEQFF
TRBJ1-5 | few | TRBV28 | . | TGTGCCAGCAGTCAAAACCGGGCTTCCCCGCATTTT | CASSQNRASPHF
TRBJ2-2 | . | TRBV5-1 | . | TGCGCCAGCCGACATCAGGGATCGAACACCGGGGAGCTGTTTTTT | CASRHQGSNTGELFF
TRBJ2-1 | . | TRBV20-1 | TRBD2 | TGCAGTGCGCCCCCGGGACTAGCGGGAGGTCAATCCTACAATGAGCAGTTCTTC | CSAPPGLAGGQSYNEQFF
TRBJ2-1 | . | TRBV3-1 | TRBD1 | TGTGCCAGCAGCCAAGATTGGGGACAGGGGGGTGAGCAGTTCTTC | CASSQDWGQGGEQFF